The clone carrying this TCR beta chain was counted a few times. Antigen specificity is unknown. This entry belongs to a study of CD8 T cells in ankylosing spondylitis. Study-level findings and limits: Prior work had noted some motif variants in reactive arthritis blood and synovial fluid. In ankylosing spondylitis patients, matched synovial fluid reportedly showed significant enrichment of disease-linked clones. Disease-associated clonotypes exhibited CD8+ identity and were relatively infrequent in peripheral blood. It appeared that ankylosing spondylitis blood was characterized by a TCR beta motif of eight highly homologous variants.

V was shortened by 4 bases and J by 6 bases, with 10 bases between the two germline ends. The CDR3 is 14 amino acids. CDR1 is LGHDT, CDR2 YNNKEL, per germline (reference sequence). Using quantitative 5'-RACE with molecular barcodes, the authors made TCR beta libraries. TCRdb re-called the 5' RACE reads through MiXCR, storing one row per CDR3 protein. The sample includes roughly 370,000 distinct CDR3 sequences, around 20% of them seen just once. This TCR was recovered from a male donor with ankylosing spondylitis. The gene calls are TRBV3-1 and TRBJ1-6; tentatively, D is TRBD1 (6 bases). The sequenced material came from blood, either unsorted or a sorted T cell fraction (not recorded which). In nucleotides, the CDR3 is TGTGCCAGCAGCCCCTGGGACACTAATTCACCCCTCCACTTT. This encodes CASSPWDTNSPLHF.